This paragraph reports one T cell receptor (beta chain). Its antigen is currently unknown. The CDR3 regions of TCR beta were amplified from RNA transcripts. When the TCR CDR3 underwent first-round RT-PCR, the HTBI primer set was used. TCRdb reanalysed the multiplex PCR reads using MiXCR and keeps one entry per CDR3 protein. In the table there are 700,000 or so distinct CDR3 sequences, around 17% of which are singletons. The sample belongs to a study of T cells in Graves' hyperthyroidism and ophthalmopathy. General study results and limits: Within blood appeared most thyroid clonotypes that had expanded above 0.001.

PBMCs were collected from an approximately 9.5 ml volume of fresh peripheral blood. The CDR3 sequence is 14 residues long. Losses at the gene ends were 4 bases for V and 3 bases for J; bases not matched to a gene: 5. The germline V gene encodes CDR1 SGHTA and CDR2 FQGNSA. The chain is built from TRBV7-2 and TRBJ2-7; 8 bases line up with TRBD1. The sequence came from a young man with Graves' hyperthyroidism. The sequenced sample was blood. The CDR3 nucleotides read TGTGCCAGCAGCTACCACAGGGGGAACTACGAGCAGTACTTC. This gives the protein CASSYHRGNYEQYF.